The TCR beta chain under discussion was sequenced for a study of graft-versus-host responses after intestinal transplantation (TCRdb year 2021). Regarding the complete study: Recipients received multivisceral, liver-intestinal, or isolated intestinal transplants. After intestinal transplantation, graft-versus-host and host-versus-graft alloreactive T cell clones were followed in the graft, circulation and bone marrow using bulk TCR-beta CDR3 sequencing. A peak of at least 4% donor T cells among recipient peripheral blood mononuclear cells was the definition used for donor T cell macrochimerism. Of the roughly 23 intestinal transplant recipients enrolled in the cohort, one of whom was a retransplant, a few patients without pretransplant specimens were excluded. To identify alloreactive clones, pre-transplant mixed lymphocyte reaction products were sequenced and compared with unstimulated pre-transplant donor and recipient T cells. Instead of going to the commercial service, samples from a few later patients were sequenced in-house on an Illumina MiSeq and processed with MiXCR. Every recipient was given anti-thymocyte globulin induction, then maintenance tacrolimus and steroids for around three years.

General findings and caveats noted by the study authors: GvH clones were found in recipient bone marrow, and some of the GvH clones appeared earlier in ileal mucosa or blood, which is consistent with an intestinal mucosal origin. Conclusions were limited by the relatively low number and heterogeneity of intestinal transplant patients. In the allografts of patients with donor T cell macrochimerism, GvH to HvG T cell clonal ratios were high. Peak levels of circulating GvH clones were associated with declines in HvG clones early after transplant.

Blood samples were collected up to 4 times in the first month after transplant and then at least monthly when available. To prepare the library, the immunoSEQ multiplex PCR assay was applied. For most patients, high-throughput TCR-beta CDR3 sequencing of genomic DNA was performed by Adaptive Biotechnologies. On the study's bioinformatics: TCR sequencing data were retrieved from Adaptive's ImmunoSEQ software for 15 to 20 patients, whereas a few other patients were processed with MiXCR and VDJtools. CDR3 nucleotide sequences shared between donor and recipient were removed because their origin could not be assigned. At least 2-fold expansion over unstimulated cells and a minimum CFSE-low frequency of 0.002% (template counts) or 0.001% (read counts) were required for clones to be classified as alloreactive. Clones detected in sequenced pre-transplant spleen, lymph node, or MLR CFSE-low populations of the donor or recipient were defined as mappable. Cumulative frequency of alloreactive clones was calculated as a percentage of all sequences weighted by copy number. Sourced from immuneACCESS, this table was stored by TCRdb with only in-frame sequences that have V and J called. A share of the clones is absent; for the studies checked, an unresolved V gene accounts for under half, and the remainder has no known explanation. The V and J calls and the clone size are those of that table, but D and trimming were determined from the DNA. This sample comprises over 45,000 clones, roughly 91% of them detected only once. The top ten constitute 5% to 6.5% of the sample.

Regarding this clone: The specificity of this receptor is unknown. No base qualities exist here, and no much larger clone lies one base off it.

Its CDR3 holds 13 amino acids, cysteine through phenylalanine. Of the read, only the CDR3 DNA is kept; its 39 bases are in frame from base 1. The germline V gene (reference sequence) gives CDR1 as GTSNPN and CDR2 as SVGIG. V is clipped by 2 bases and J by 4 bases, and the sequence between their germline boundaries is 12 bases long. The sequence links TRBV30 to TRBJ2-7; the D gene is possibly TRBD1, with 6 bases matching. Sequenced here: PBMCs, sampled 786 days after a first intestinal transplant, on the day of a second. The clonotype originates from a human patient who received an intestinal transplant, so some T cells may come from the graft donor. CDR3 protein: CAWSTNQGYEQYF. In nucleotides, the sequence is TGTGCCTGGAGTACAAACCAGGGGTACGAGCAGTACTTC.